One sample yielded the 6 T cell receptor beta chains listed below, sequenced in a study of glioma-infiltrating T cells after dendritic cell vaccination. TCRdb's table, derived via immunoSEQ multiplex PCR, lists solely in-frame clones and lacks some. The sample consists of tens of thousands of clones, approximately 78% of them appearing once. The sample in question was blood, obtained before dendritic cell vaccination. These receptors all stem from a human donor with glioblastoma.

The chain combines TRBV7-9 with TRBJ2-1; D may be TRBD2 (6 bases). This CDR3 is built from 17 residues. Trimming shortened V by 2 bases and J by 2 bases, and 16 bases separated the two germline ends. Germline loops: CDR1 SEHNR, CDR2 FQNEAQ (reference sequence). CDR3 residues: CASSLIGRAGTYNEQFF. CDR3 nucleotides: TGTGCCAGCAGCTTAATCGGTAGGGCGGGAACCTACAATGAGCAGTTCTTC. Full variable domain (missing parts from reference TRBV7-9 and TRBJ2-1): DTGVSQNPRHKITKRGQNVTFRCDPISEHNRLYWYRQTLGQGPEFLTYFQNEAQLEKSRLLSDRFSAERPKGSFSTLEIQRTEQGDSAMYLCASSLIGRAGTYNEQFFGPGTRLTVL.

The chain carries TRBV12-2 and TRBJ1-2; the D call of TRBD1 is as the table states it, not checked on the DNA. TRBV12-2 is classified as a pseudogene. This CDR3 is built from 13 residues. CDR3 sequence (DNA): TGTGCAAGTCGCTTAGGGGGCCCCGTGGGCTACACCTTC. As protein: CASRLGGPVGYTF.

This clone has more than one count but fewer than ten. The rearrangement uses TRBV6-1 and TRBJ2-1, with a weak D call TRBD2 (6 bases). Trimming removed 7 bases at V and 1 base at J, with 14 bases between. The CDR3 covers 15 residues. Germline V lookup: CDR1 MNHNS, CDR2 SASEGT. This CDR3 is CASNSAGWSYNEQFF. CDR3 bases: TGTGCCAGCAACAGCGCGGGGTGGTCCTACAATGAGCAGTTCTTC.

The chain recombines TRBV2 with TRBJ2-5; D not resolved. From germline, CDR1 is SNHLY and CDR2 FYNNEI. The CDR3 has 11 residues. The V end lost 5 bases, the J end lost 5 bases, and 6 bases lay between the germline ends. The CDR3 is CASSFRETQYF. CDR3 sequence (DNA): TGTGCCAGCAGTTTCCGGGAGACCCAGTACTTC.

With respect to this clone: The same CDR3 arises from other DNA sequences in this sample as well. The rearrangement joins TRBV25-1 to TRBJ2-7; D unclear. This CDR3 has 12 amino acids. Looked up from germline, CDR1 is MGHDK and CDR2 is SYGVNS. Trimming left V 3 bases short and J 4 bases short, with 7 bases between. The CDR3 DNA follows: TGTGCCAGCAGTGATTCCGGTTACGAGCAGTACTTC. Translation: CASSDSGYEQYF.

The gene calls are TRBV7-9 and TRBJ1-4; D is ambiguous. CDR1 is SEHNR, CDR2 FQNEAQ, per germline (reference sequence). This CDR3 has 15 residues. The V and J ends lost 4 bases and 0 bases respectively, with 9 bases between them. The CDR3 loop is CASSYPRTTNEKLFF. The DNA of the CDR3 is TGTGCCAGCAGCTACCCGCGGACAACTAATGAAAAACTGTTTTTT. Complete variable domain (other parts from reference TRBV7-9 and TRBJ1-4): DTGVSQNPRHKITKRGQNVTFRCDPISEHNRLYWYRQTLGQGPEFLTYFQNEAQLEKSRLLSDRFSAERPKGSFSTLEIQRTEQGDSAMYLCASSYPRTTNEKLFFGSGTQLSVL.